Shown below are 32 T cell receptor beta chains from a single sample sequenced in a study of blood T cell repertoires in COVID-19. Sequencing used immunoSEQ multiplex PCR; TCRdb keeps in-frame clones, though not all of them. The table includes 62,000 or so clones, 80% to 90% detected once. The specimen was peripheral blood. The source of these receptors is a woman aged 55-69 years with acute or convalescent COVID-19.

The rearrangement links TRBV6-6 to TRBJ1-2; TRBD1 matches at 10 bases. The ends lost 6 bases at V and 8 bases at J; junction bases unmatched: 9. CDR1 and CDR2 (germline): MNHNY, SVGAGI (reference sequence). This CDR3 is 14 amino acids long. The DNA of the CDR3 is TGTGCCAGCAGACCCGACAGGGGGCTCGGGGGCTACACCTTC. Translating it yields CASRPDRGLGGYTF.

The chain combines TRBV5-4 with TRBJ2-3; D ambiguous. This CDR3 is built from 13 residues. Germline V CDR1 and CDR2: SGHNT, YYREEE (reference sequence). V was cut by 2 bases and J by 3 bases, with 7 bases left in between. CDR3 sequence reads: CASSFGLTDTQYF. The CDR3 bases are TGTGCCAGCAGCTTCGGGTTGACAGATACGCAGTATTTT.

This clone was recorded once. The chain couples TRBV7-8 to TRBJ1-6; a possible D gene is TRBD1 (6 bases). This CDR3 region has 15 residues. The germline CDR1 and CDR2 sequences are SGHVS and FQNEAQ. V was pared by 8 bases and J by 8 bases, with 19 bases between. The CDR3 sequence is CASAGWTATYSPLHF. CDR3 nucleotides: TGTGCCAGCGCAGGGTGGACAGCGACTTATTCACCCCTCCACTTT.

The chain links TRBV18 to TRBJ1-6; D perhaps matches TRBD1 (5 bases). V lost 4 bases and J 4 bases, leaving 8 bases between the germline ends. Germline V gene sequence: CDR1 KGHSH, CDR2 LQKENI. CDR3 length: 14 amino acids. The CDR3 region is CASSLDRYNSPLHF. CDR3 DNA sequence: TGTGCCAGCTCACTCGACAGATATAATTCACCCCTCCACTTT.

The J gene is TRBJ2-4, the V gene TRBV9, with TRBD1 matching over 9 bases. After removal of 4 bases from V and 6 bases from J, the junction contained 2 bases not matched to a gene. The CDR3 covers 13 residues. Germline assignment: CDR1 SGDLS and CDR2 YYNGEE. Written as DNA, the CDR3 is TGTGCCAGCAGCAGGACAGGGGTAAACATTCAGTACTTC. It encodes CASSRTGVNIQYF.

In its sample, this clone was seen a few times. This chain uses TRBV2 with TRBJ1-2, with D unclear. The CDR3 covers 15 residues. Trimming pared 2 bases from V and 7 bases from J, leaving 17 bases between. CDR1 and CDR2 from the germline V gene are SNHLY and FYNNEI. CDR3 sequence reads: CASSELEDPMGGYTF. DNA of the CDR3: TGTGCCAGCAGTGAATTGGAGGACCCTATGGGTGGCTACACCTTC.

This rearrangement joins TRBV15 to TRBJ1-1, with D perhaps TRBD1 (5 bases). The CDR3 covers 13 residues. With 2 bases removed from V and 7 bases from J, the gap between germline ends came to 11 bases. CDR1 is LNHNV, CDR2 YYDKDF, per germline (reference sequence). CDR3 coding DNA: TGTGCCACCAGCAGAACGACAGCTGTTGAAGCTTTCTTT. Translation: CATSRTTAVEAFF.

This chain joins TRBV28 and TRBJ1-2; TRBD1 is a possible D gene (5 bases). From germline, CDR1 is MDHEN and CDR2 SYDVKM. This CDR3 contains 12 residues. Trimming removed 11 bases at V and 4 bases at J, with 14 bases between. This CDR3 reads CAAGTGPYGYTF. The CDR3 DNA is TGTGCCGCGGGGACTGGGCCCTATGGCTACACCTTC.

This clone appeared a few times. The CDR3 protein is CSVTAGTGATEAFF. The CDR3 coding sequence is TGCAGCGTTACAGCCGGGACAGGGGCGACTGAAGCTTTCTTT. This chain connects TRBV29-1 to TRBJ1-1; the match to TRBD1 covers 10 bases. Germline CDR1 is SQVTM and CDR2 is ANQGSEA. The CDR3 length is 14 residues. V shed 5 bases, J shed 5 bases, and the junction held 8 bases outside the gene matches.

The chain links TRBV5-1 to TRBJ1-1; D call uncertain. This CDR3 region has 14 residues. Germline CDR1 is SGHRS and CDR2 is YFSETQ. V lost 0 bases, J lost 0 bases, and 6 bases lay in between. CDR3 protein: CASSLVRMNTEAFF. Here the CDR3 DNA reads TGCGCCAGCAGCTTGGTCAGAATGAACACTGAAGCTTTCTTT.

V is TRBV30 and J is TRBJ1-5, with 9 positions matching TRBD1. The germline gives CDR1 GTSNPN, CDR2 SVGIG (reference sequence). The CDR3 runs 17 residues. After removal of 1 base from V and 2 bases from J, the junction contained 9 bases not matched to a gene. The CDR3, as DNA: TGTGCCTGGAGTGATAGAGCTACAGGGGGCGGCAATCAGCCCCAGCATTTT. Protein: CAWSDRATGGGNQPQHF.

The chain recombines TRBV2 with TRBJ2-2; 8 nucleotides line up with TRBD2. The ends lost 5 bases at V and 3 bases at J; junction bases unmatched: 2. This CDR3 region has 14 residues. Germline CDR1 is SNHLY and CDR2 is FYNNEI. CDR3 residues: CASSRTSYTGELFF. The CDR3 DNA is TGTGCCAGCAGTCGGACTAGCTACACCGGGGAGCTGTTTTTT.

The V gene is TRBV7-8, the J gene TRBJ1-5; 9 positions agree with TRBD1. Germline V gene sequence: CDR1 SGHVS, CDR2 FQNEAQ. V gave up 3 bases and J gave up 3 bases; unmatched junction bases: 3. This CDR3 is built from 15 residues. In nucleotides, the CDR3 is TGTGCCAGCAGCTTGGGACAGGGCACCAATCAGCCCCAGCATTTT. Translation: CASSLGQGTNQPQHF. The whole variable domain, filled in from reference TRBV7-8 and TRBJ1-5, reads GAGVSQSPRYKVAKRGQDVALRCDPISGHVSLFWYQQALGQGPEFLTYFQNEAQLDKSGLPSDRFFAERPEGSVSTLKIQRTQQEDSAVYLCASSLGQGTNQPQHFGDGTRLSIL.

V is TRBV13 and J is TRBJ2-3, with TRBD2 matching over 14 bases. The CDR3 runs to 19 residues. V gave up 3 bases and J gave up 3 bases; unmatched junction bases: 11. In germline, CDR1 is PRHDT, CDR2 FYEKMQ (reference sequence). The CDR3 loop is CASSFGGLAGVSSTDTQYF. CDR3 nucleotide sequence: TGTGCCAGCAGCTTTGGGGGACTAGCGGGAGTGTCTAGTACAGATACGCAGTATTTT.

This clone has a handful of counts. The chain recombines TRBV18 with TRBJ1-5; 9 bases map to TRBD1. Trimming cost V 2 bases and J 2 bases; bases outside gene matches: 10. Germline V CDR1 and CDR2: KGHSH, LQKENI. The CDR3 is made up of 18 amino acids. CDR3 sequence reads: CASSPEGTGTVGNQPQHF. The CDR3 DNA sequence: TGTGCCAGCTCACCAGAGGGGACAGGGACTGTCGGCAATCAGCCCCAGCATTTT.

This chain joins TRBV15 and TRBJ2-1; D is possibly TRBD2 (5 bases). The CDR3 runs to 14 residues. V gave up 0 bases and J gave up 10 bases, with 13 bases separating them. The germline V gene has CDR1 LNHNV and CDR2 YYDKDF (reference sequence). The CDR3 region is CATSRERTRSEQFF. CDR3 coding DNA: TGTGCCACCAGCAGAGAAAGAACTAGGAGCGAGCAGTTCTTC.

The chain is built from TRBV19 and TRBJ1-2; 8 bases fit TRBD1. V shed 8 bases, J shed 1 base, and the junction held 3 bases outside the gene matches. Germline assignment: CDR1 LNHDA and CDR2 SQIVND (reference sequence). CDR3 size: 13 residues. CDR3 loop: CASQGQDNYGYTF. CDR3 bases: TGTGCCAGTCAGGGACAGGATAACTATGGCTACACCTTC. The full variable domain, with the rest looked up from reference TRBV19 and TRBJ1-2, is DGGITQSPKYLFRKEGQNVTLSCEQNLNHDAMYWYRQDPGQGLRLIYYSQIVNDFQKGDIAEGYSVSREKKESFPLTVTSAQKNPTAFYLCASQGQDNYGYTFGSGTRLTVV.

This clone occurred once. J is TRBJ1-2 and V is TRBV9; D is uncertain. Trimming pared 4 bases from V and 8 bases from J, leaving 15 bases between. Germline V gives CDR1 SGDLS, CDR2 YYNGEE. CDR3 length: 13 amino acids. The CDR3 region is CASSTQGGRGYTF. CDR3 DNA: TGTGCCAGCAGCACCCAAGGTGGGCGCGGCTACACCTTC. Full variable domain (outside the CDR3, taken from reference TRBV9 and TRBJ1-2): DSGVTQTPKHLITATGQRVTLRCSPRSGDLSVYWYQQSLDQGLQFLIQYYNGEERAKGNILERFSAQQFPDLHSELNLSSLELGDSALYFCASSTQGGRGYTFGSGTRLTVV.

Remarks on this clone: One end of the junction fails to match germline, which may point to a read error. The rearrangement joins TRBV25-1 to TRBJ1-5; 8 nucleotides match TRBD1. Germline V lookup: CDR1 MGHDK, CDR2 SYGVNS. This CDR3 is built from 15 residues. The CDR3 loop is CASSEGQVRGQPQHF. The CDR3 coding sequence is TGTGCTAGCAGTGAGGGACAGGTTCGGGGTCAGCCCCAGCATTTT.

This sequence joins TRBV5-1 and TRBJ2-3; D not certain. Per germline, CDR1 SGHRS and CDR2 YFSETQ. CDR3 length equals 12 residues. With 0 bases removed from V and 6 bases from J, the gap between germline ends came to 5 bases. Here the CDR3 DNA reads TGCGCCAGCAGCTTGGCCAGGGATACGCAGTATTTT. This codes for CASSLARDTQYF.

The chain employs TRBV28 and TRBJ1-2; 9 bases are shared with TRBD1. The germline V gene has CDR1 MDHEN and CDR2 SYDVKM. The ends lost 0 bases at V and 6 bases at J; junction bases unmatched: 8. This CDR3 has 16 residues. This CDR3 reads CASSLWTGGEVNGYTF. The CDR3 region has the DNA TGTGCCAGCAGTTTATGGACAGGGGGTGAGGTGAATGGCTACACCTTC.

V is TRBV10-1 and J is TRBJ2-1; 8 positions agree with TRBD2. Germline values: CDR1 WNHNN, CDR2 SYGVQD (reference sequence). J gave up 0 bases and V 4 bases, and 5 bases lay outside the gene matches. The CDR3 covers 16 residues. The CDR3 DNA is TGCGCCAGCAGTGCAGGGAGCGGGAGCTCCTACAATGAGCAGTTCTTC. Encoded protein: CASSAGSGSSYNEQFF.

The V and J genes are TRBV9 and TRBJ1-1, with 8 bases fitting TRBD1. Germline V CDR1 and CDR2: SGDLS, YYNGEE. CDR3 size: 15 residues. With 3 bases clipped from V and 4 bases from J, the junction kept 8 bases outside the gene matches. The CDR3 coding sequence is TGTGCCAGCAGCGCGGACAGGGCGGAGGGCACTGAAGCTTTCTTT. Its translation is CASSADRAEGTEAFF.

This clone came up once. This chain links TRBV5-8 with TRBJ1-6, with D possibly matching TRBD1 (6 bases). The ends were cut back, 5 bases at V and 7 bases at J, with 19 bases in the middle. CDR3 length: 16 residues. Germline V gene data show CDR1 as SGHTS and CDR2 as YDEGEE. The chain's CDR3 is CASSWTASLPNSPLHF. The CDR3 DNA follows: TGTGCCAGCAGTTGGACAGCCAGTCTACCAAATTCACCCCTCCACTTT.

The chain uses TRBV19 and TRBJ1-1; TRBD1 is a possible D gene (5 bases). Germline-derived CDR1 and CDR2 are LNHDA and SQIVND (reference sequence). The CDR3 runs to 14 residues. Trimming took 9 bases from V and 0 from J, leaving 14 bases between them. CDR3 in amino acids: CARPGGVMNTEAFF. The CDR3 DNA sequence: TGTGCCAGACCGGGGGGGGTTATGAACACTGAAGCTTTCTTT.

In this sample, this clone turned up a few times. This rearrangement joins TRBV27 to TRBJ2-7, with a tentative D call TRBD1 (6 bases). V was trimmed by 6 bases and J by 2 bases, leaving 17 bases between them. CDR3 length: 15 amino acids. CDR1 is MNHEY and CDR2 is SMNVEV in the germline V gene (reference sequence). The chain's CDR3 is CASSPTLQGAYEQYF. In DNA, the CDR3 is TGTGCCAGCAGCCCCACCTTACAGGGCGCCTACGAGCAGTACTTC.

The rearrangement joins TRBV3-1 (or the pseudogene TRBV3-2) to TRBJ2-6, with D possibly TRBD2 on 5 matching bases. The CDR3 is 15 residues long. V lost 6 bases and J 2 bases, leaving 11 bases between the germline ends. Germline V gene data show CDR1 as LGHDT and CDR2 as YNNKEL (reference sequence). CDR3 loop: CASSLLVAGANVLTF. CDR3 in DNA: TGTGCCAGCAGTCTACTAGTGGCTGGGGCCAACGTCCTGACTTTC.

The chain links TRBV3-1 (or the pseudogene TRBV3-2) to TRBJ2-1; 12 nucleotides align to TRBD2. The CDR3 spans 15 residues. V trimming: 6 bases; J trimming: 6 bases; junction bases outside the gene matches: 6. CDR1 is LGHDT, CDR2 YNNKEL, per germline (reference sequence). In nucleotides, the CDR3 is TGTGCCAGCAGACCTAGCGGGGGGGCCCCCAATGAGCAGTTCTTC. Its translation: CASRPSGGAPNEQFF.

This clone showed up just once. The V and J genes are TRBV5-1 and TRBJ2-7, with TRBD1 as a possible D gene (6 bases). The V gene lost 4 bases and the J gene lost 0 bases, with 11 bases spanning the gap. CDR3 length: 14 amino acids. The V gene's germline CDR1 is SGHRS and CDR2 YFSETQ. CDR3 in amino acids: CASSTDRNSYEQYF. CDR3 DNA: TGCGCCAGCAGCACCGACAGGAACTCCTACGAGCAGTACTTC. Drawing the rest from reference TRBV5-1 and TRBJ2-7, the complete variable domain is KAGVTQTPRYLIKTRGQQVTLSCSPISGHRSVSWYQQTPGQGLQFLFEYFSETQRNKGNFPGRFSGRQFSNSRSEMNVSTLELGDSALYLCASSTDRNSYEQYFGPGTRLTVT.

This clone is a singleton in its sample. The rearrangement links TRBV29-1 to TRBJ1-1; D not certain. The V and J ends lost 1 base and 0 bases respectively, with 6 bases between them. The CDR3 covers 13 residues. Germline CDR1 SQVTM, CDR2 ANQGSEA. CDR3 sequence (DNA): TGCAGCGTTGAAGGGCGGATGAACACTGAAGCTTTCTTT. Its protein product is CSVEGRMNTEAFF.

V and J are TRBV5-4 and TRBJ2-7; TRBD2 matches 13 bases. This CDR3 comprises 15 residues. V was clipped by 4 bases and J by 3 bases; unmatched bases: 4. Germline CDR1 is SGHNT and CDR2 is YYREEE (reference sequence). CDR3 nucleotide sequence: TGTGCCAGCAGCGGGGGACTAGCGGGGATCTACGAGCAGTACTTC. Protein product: CASSGGLAGIYEQYF.

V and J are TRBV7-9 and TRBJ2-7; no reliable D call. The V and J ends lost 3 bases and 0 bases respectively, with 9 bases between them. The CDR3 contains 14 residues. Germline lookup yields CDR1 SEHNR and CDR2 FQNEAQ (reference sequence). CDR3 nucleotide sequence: TGTGCCAGCAGCTTTGGGCTTACCTCCTACGAGCAGTACTTC. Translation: CASSFGLTSYEQYF.